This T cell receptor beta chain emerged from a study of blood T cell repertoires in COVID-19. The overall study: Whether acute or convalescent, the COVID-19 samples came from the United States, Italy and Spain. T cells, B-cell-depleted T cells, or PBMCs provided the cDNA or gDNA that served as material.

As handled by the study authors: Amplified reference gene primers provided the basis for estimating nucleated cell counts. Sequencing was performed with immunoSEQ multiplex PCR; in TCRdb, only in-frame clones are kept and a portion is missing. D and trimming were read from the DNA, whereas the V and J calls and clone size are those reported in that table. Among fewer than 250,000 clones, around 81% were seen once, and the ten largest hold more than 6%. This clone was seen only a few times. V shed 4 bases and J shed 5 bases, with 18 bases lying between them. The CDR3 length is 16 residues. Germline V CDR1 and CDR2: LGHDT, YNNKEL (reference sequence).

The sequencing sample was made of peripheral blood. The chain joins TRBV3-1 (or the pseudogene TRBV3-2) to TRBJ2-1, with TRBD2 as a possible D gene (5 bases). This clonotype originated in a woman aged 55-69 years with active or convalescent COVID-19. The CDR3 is CASSPKEGSYHNEQFF. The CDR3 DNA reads TGTGCCAGCAGCCCCAAAGAGGGCAGTTACCACAATGAGCAGTTCTTC.